Below, one TCR beta chain is given with its context. What antigen it recognizes has not been identified. No much larger clone is present one base from it, and per-base qualities are unavailable. The sample originates from a study of vaccination effects on CD4 cells after COVID-19 (dated by TCRdb to 2021 to 2024). Background on the whole study: Each participant received two doses of an mRNA SARS-CoV-2 vaccine, either BNT162b2 or mRNA-1273. In both COVID-19 convalescent patients and infection-naive vaccine recipients, the study compared SARS-CoV-2 spike-specific CD4+ TCR repertoires from before mRNA vaccination with those from after it. The full study included ten to eleven COVID-19 convalescent patients and a handful of SARS-CoV-2-naive healthy vaccine recipients. Cultures from other donors in the study were sequenced with the Oncomine TCR Beta short-read assay on an Illumina iSeq 100.

Relative to germline, V is missing 1 base and J is missing 0 bases, with 3 bases of the junction outside any gene match. The germline V gene sets CDR1 to MGHRA and CDR2 to YSYEKL. The CDR3 starts with the cysteine, ends with the phenylalanine, and has 16 residues. The read is trimmed to its CDR3 DNA, 48 bases read in frame from base 1. In the ViraFEST assay, PBMC were stimulated with viral peptide pools, and antigen-specific CD4+ T cell clonotypes were then identified by expansion using TCR sequencing. After around 10 days of culture, CD4+ T cells were isolated with the EasySep CD4+ T cell isolation kit. None of the healthy vaccine recipients had a prior SARS-CoV-2 infection, which was confirmed by nucleocapsid antibody tests that came back negative both before and after vaccination. Each well held more than 1.5 million PBMC cultured in IMDM containing around 5% human AB serum, 8 to 10 IU/ml IL-2 and gentamicin, along with about 9.5 ug/ml peptides. Half of the culture medium was replaced with fresh IL-2-containing medium on days 3 and 7. Each peptide stimulation condition was cultured in triplicate wells unless otherwise noted. Using Ficoll-Paque Plus gradient centrifugation, PBMC were separated from whole blood and then either used fresh or cryopreserved at -140C. The spike proteins of SARS-CoV-2 and of the common cold coronaviruses HCoV-NL63, HCoV-OC43 and HCoV-229E were spanned by overlapping peptide pools. Genomic DNA was extracted from cultured CD4+ T cells with the QIAamp micro DNA kit.

The library was prepared using the immunoSEQ multiplex PCR assay. DNA from the CD4+ T cells that had been cultured and isolated underwent TCR beta CDR3 sequencing. On the study's bioinformatics: The analysis removed non-productive TCR sequences, trimmed reads to the CDR3 region, and retained only CDR3s that were 7 or more amino acids long. The MANAFEST web app was used to pick out antigen-specific clonotypes by comparing their expansion in peptide wells with that in reference cultures. Positive clones required FDR<0.05 expansion versus reference and all other wells, odds ratio above 5, and frequency above 0.1% in two replicate wells. A clonotype was defined as cross-reactive if the clonotype was significantly expanded both in SARS-CoV-2 spike wells and in at least one common cold coronavirus spike condition. Levenshtein distance calculated with the stringdist R package was used to assess CDR3 similarity, and unrooted trees were constructed with ape in R 3.6.1. Entries here come from immuneACCESS through TCRdb and include only in-frame sequences with V and J called. Some clones fail to appear in such tables; in the studies checked, an unresolved V gene covers under half of the shortfall, and the cause of the remainder is unknown. That table is the source of V, J and clone size, and D and trimming were worked out from the DNA. This sample holds some 69,000 clones; 65% to 75% were observed only once. The biggest ten clones account for 2.5% to 3.5% of the sample.

The study at large found these results: Only a small number of convalescent patients were included, and no early post-infection timepoints were available, which limited the study. At late post-vaccination timepoints, both infection-induced and vaccine-induced clones showed marked clonal contraction, consistent with waning T cell responses. Among healthy vaccine recipients, nearly all vaccine-induced clones were SARS-CoV-2 mono-reactive, and only 1 of 255 was cross-reactive with common cold coronaviruses.

The chain uses TRBV4-1 and TRBJ2-1; 7 bases in the middle match TRBD2. The material was CD4+ T cells from PBMCs cultured with HCoV-NL63 spike peptides, obtained before COVID-19 vaccination. This sample's cell subset or site label indicates: HCoV-NL63 spike overlapping peptide pool stimulation. The TCR sequence derives from a human donor who received a COVID-19 vaccine. The DNA is as follows: TGCGCCAGCAGCCAAGTCGGGGGGAGCTCCTACAATGAGCAGTTCTTC. It specifies CASSQVGGSSYNEQFF.